Listed below are T cell receptor beta chains from one sample, sequenced in a study of cytomegalovirus exposure and HLA in healthy donors. Here immunoSEQ multiplex PCR was the method, and the copy in TCRdb shows in-frame clones only, minus some. The data hold about 110,000 clones, with roughly 15% observed a single time. Sequencing was done on a sample of PBMCs. The receptors come from a female donor in good health and CMV-seronegative. The CDR3 runs from the conserved cysteine through the conserved F or W. A D gene is named only where the DNA matches it firmly. The listing skips clone size in some rows; elsewhere it reads once, few, many or a size class.

D gene: TRBD1
clone size: few
V gene: TRBV10-3
J gene: TRBJ1-1
CDR3 DNA: TGTGCCAACCGACAGGGGAGCGACACTGAAGCTTTCTTT
CDR3 protein: CANRQGSDTEAFF

D gene: TRBD1
clone size: few
V gene: TRBV4-1
J gene: TRBJ1-2
CDR3 DNA: TGCGCCAGCAGCCACCCGGGACAGGGGAGACACTATGGCTACACCTTC
CDR3 protein: CASSHPGQGRHYGYTF

D gene: NA
clone size: few
V gene: TRBV29-1
J gene: TRBJ1-1
CDR3 DNA: TGCAGCGCCCACGGGTCCTTGAACACTGAAGCTTTCTTT
CDR3 protein: CSAHGSLNTEAFF

D gene: TRBD2
clone size: few
V gene: TRBV11-3
J gene: TRBJ2-3
CDR3 DNA: TGTGCCAGCAGGGGGACTAGCGGGGGAGATACGCAGTATTTT
CDR3 protein: CASRGTSGGDTQYF

D gene: NA
clone size: NA
V gene: TRBV6-1
J gene: TRBJ2-7
CDR3 DNA: TGTGCCAGCAGTGAAGAAGGAGGGTCCTACGAGCAGTACTTC
CDR3 protein: CASSEEGGSYEQYF

D gene: NA
clone size: NA
V gene: TRBV19
J gene: TRBJ1-5
CDR3 DNA: TGTGCCAGTAGCCGTCAGGGGTCCAATCAGCCCCAGCATTTT
CDR3 protein: CASSRQGSNQPQHF

D gene: NA
clone size: few
V gene: TRBV5-1
J gene: TRBJ2-1
CDR3 DNA: TGCGCCAGCAGCCTGACACCTAATTACGGCGATGAGCAGTTCTTC
CDR3 protein: CASSLTPNYGDEQFF

D gene: NA
clone size: few
V gene: TRBV7-9
J gene: TRBJ1-2
CDR3 DNA: TGTGCCAGCAGCGGACGGACAGCAATCTTC
CDR3 protein: CASSGRTAIF

D gene: NA
clone size: few
V gene: TRBV15
J gene: TRBJ1-5
CDR3 DNA: TGTGCCACCAGCAGATCCGCCCCGGGGTTAAATCAGCCCCAGCATTTT
CDR3 protein: CATSRSAPGLNQPQHF

D gene: TRBD1
clone size: few
V gene: TRBV28
J gene: TRBJ2-2
CDR3 DNA: TGTGCCAGCAGTTTCCGGGACAGGGCGCCCACCGGGGAGCTGTTTTTT
CDR3 protein: CASSFRDRAPTGELFF

D gene: NA
clone size: few
V gene: TRBV11-2
J gene: TRBJ1-3
CDR3 DNA: TGTGCCAGCGGGCTGGGAAACACCATATATTTT
CDR3 protein: CASGLGNTIYF

D gene: TRBD1
clone size: few
V gene: TRBV5-1
J gene: TRBJ2-7
CDR3 DNA: TGCGCCAGCAGCTTGAGGGCAGGGGGCGCGGTATACGAGCAGTACTTC
CDR3 protein: CASSLRAGGAVYEQYF

D gene: TRBD1
clone size: few
V gene: TRBV12-5
J gene: TRBJ1-2
CDR3 DNA: TGTGCTAGTGGACTAATTCAGGGGGCCTCGAACTATGGCTACACCTTC
CDR3 protein: CASGLIQGASNYGYTF

D gene: NA
clone size: NA
V gene: TRBV2
J gene: TRBJ1-2
CDR3 DNA: TGTGCCAGCTCCGCCGGCGGCTATGGCTACACCTTC
CDR3 protein: CASSAGGYGYTF

D gene: NA
clone size: NA
V gene: TRBV4-2
J gene: TRBJ2-3
CDR3 DNA: TGTGCCAGCAGCCAAGAAGCGAGCGTCCGGACAGATACGCAGTATTTT
CDR3 protein: CASSQEASVRTDTQYF

D gene: NA
clone size: NA
V gene: TRBV18
J gene: TRBJ2-7
CDR3 DNA: TGTGCCAGCTCACCAATAGACAGGCCGTACGAGCAGTACTTC
CDR3 protein: CASSPIDRPYEQYF

D gene: TRBD1
clone size: few
V gene: TRBV6-5
J gene: TRBJ2-7
CDR3 DNA: TGTGCCAGCAGTCCCCCGGGGACAGGGCCCTACGAGCAGTACTTC
CDR3 protein: CASSPPGTGPYEQYF

D gene: TRBD1
clone size: NA
V gene: TRBV5-1
J gene: TRBJ1-2
CDR3 DNA: TGCGCCAGCAGCTTGGAGGGGGCAGGGGCTGGGTATGGCTACACCTTC
CDR3 protein: CASSLEGAGAGYGYTF

D gene: TRBD1
clone size: few
V gene: TRBV28
J gene: TRBJ2-2
CDR3 DNA: TGTGCCGTAGGACAGGGGCTGAACACCGGGGAGCTGTTTTTT
CDR3 protein: CAVGQGLNTGELFF

D gene: NA
clone size: NA
V gene: TRBV19
J gene: TRBJ2-3
CDR3 DNA: TGTGCCAGTAGTATCAGGATCGACAGCTTCACAGATACGCAGTATTTT
CDR3 protein: CASSIRIDSFTDTQYF

D gene: NA
clone size: NA
V gene: TRBV30
J gene: TRBJ1-5
CDR3 DNA: TGTGCCTGGAGTGTAAAGAAGGGGCAGAGCAATCAGCCCCAGCATTTT
CDR3 protein: CAWSVKKGQSNQPQHF